This T cell receptor (beta chain) is drawn from a study of Ad26.COV2.S vaccination and SARS-CoV-2 variants. Study details: Intramuscular Ad26.COV2.S doses were given once or twice, 56 days apart. Study results and caveats: The study found higher spike-specific TCR breadth in vaccine than placebo recipients. Reported post-vaccination CD8+ and CD4+ T cell responses to spike showed substantial breadth.

In regard to this clone: As yet, its antigen is unknown.

This CDR3 has 15 residues. V shed 3 bases, J shed 4 bases, and the junction held 7 bases outside the gene matches. Germline V gene data show CDR1 as ENHRY and CDR2 as SYGVKD. As for treatment: roughly 19 received Ad26.COV2.S at low or high dose, single or two shots; about 5 received placebo; per-sample allocation not given. Sampling occurred on day 63 after the first vaccine or placebo injection. Sequencing used immunoSEQ multiplex PCR; TCRdb keeps in-frame clones, though not all of them. Altogether about 330,000 clones are present, about nine tenths being singletons, with the ten largest covering about 5%.

Sequenced here: peripheral blood, sampled in a trial of Ad26.COV2.S vaccine versus placebo. The chain carries TRBV10-3 and TRBJ2-7; TRBD1 agrees at 9 bases. The TCR comes from a person aged 18-65 years who received the Ad26.COV2.S COVID-19 vaccine or a placebo. In DNA form, the CDR3 reads TGTGCCATCAGTGACCCGGGACAGGGTTCATACGAGCAGTACTTC. Translation gives CAISDPGQGSYEQYF.